Described below is a single TCR beta chain sequence and its context. The data stem from a study of immune characterization of retroperitoneal liposarcoma. Germline V lookup: CDR1 MDHEN, CDR2 SYDVKM. This CDR3 comprises 12 residues. Between the trimmed V and J ends, which lost 5 bases and 11 bases, there was a span of 15 bases. Via MiXCR, TCRdb re-called the PCR reads, giving one row per CDR3 protein. The sample contains about 10,000 distinct CDR3 sequences, less than 40% of which appear only once. Source material: tumor tissue. This rearrangement joins TRBV28 to TRBJ2-5; maybe TRBD2 (5 bases). The receptor was isolated from a male donor with retroperitoneal liposarcoma. The CDR3 sequence: CASSPLRVGQYF. CDR3 sequence (DNA): TGTGCCAGCAGTCCCCTGCGGGTGGGGCAGTACTTC. The whole variable domain, remainder taken from reference TRBV28 and TRBJ2-5, is DVKVTQSSRYLVKRTGEKVFLECVQDMDHENMFWYRQDPGLGLRLIYFSYDVKMKEKGDIPEGYSVSREKKERFSLILESASTNQTSMYLCASSPLRVGQYFGPGTRLLVL.